This entry lists 32 T cell receptor beta chains sequenced from one sample in a study of patients and donors after allogeneic stem cell transplantation. TCRdb redid the calling of the RT-PCR reads with MiXCR, one entry per CDR3 protein. The sample lists approximately 31,000 distinct CDR3 sequences; 30% to 40% were seen once. Source material: blood, either unsorted or a sorted T cell fraction (not recorded which). The receptors stem from a human donor who was either an allogeneic HSCT recipient or a stem cell or donor lymphocyte infusion donor (not recorded which). It is not recorded whose cells these are; they may come from a transplant donor.

The chain recombines TRBV10-3 with TRBJ1-6; unclear D gene. V was shortened by 4 bases and J by 3 bases, with 10 bases between the two germline ends. Germline V gene data show CDR1 as ENHRY and CDR2 as SYGVKD. The CDR3 length is 15 residues. The CDR3, as DNA: TGTGCCATCAGTGTTGAGGGTCTCTATAATTCACCCCTCCACTTT. This codes for CAISVEGLYNSPLHF.

This clonotype was counted between two and nine times. The CDR3 sequence: CASSFLQETQYF. The CDR3, as DNA: TGTGCCAGCAGCTTTTTACAAGAGACCCAGTACTTC. This chain joins TRBV7-9 and TRBJ2-5; D is unclear. The V gene lost 3 bases and the J gene lost 2 bases, with 4 bases spanning the gap. This CDR3 comprises 12 residues. Per germline, CDR1 SEHNR and CDR2 FQNEAQ (reference sequence).

This clonotype was counted a few times. The CDR3 sequence: CASSPQQGETDTQYF. In DNA form, the CDR3 reads TGTGCCAGCAGCCCCCAGCAGGGGGAGACAGATACGCAGTATTTT. The rearrangement links TRBV9 to TRBJ2-3, with 7 positions matching TRBD1. The CDR3 extends over 15 amino acids. CDR1 and CDR2 from the germline V gene are SGDLS and YYNGEE. The trim removed 4 bases at V and 3 bases at J, leaving 8 bases unmatched.

This chain connects TRBV10-3 to TRBJ2-3, with 9 nucleotides matching TRBD2. Germline CDR1 is ENHRY and CDR2 is SYGVKD. This CDR3 has 15 residues. J lost 1 base, V lost 6 bases, and 5 bases had no gene match. The CDR3 nucleotides read TGTGCCATCAGACAGCGGGAGGCTCGCACAGATACGCAGTATTTT. Translation gives CAIRQREARTDTQYF.

This clonotype has more than one count but fewer than ten. This chain uses TRBV6-2 or TRBV6-3 with TRBJ1-1; D may be TRBD1 (6 bases). This CDR3 has 14 amino acids. Trimming shortened V by 7 bases and J by 2 bases, and 14 bases separated the two germline ends. Per the germline V gene, CDR1 is MNHEY and CDR2 is SVGEGT. CDR3 DNA: TGTGCCAGCACCCTCTGGGGGCCCAACACTGAAGCTTTCTTT. This translates into CASTLWGPNTEAFF.

The CDR3, as DNA: TGCAGTGCTAGGGAGACAGTTCTATTCAATCAGCCCCAGCATTTT. It is translated as CSARETVLFNQPQHF. The chain has TRBV20-1 and TRBJ1-5, with D maybe TRBD1 (5 bases). This CDR3 has 15 residues. V was pared by 3 bases and J by 3 bases, with 15 bases between. Germline values: CDR1 DFQATT, CDR2 SNEGSKA (reference sequence).

The V gene is TRBV10-3, the J gene TRBJ2-7; weak D call: TRBD1 (5 bases). The germline V gene has CDR1 ENHRY and CDR2 SYGVKD. V was trimmed by 4 bases and J by 3 bases, leaving 10 bases between them. The CDR3 contains 13 residues. CDR3 bases: TGTGCCATCAGTGGTAGGGGTGACTACGAGCAGTACGTC. Amino acids: CAISGRGDYEQYV.

This clonotype was detected many times. This rearrangement joins TRBV4-2 to TRBJ2-3; tentatively, D is TRBD2 (6 bases). Germline loops: CDR1 LGHNA, CDR2 YNFKEQ. The CDR3 extends over 15 amino acids. Trimming stripped 10 bases from V and 2 bases from J, with 19 bases between. The CDR3 DNA follows: TGTGCCACCACCCCGGGGGAGCAAATCACAGATACGCAGTATTTT. Translation gives CATTPGEQITDTQYF.

The chain carries TRBV29-1 and TRBJ2-5; TRBD2 matches at 7 bases. The CDR3 has 12 amino acids. Germline V CDR1 and CDR2: SQVTM, ANQGSEA. J gave up 9 bases and V 5 bases, and 9 bases lay outside the gene matches. CDR3 residues: CSVPRGVEAQYF. CDR3 nucleotides: TGCAGCGTTCCCCGGGGGGTGGAGGCCCAGTACTTC.

This clonotype occurred many times. This chain uses TRBV29-1 with TRBJ1-1, with 8 positions matching TRBD1. With 6 bases clipped from V and 1 base from J, the junction kept 10 bases outside the gene matches. Germline lookup yields CDR1 SQVTM and CDR2 ANQGSEA. The CDR3 spans 15 residues. The DNA for the CDR3 is TGCAGCGTCAGGCAACAGGGGGGGCCGAACACTGAAGCTTTCTTT. Translation gives CSVRQQGGPNTEAFF.

This clonotype was seen many times. The J gene is TRBJ1-1, the V gene TRBV2; unclear D gene. CDR1 and CDR2 (germline): SNHLY, FYNNEI. Trimming stripped 4 bases from V and 1 base from J, with 4 bases between. The CDR3 totals 12 residues. The CDR3 DNA follows: TGTGCCAGCAGTGTCACGAACACTGAAGCTTTCTTT. Its protein is CASSVTNTEAFF.

This clonotype was observed many times. The gene calls are TRBV7-9 and TRBJ1-5; D might be TRBD1 (5 bases). This CDR3 has 13 residues. V gave up 5 bases and J gave up 3 bases, with 8 bases separating them. The germline V gene encodes CDR1 SEHNR and CDR2 FQNEAQ (reference sequence). CDR3 protein: CASSGTHNQPQHF. CDR3 DNA sequence: TGTGCCAGCAGCGGGACGCACAATCAGCCCCAGCATTTT.

J is TRBJ2-1 and V is TRBV5-1; 8 bases match TRBD1. Germline loops: CDR1 SGHRS, CDR2 YFSETQ. V trimming: 4 bases; J trimming: 7 bases; junction bases outside the gene matches: 10. CDR3 size: 15 residues. CDR3: CASSGAGQGWNEQFF. CDR3 bases: TGCGCCAGCAGCGGCGCAGGACAGGGTTGGAATGAGCAGTTCTTC.

This clonotype occurred a few times. The genes are TRBV29-1 and TRBJ1-1, with a weak D call TRBD1 (5 bases). This CDR3 is 9 amino acids long. Deletions cut 3 bases from V and 10 bases from J, with 6 bases between. Germline lookup yields CDR1 SQVTM and CDR2 ANQGSEA. The CDR3 sequence is CSVEGLAFF. CDR3 in DNA: TGCAGCGTTGAGGGGCTAGCTTTCTTT.

There are a few counts of this clonotype. The chain has TRBV18 and TRBJ1-1; D is uncertain. The CDR3 consists of 16 residues. Trimming took off 1 base at V and 0 bases at J, with 12 bases between the two ends. Germline V gene lookup returns CDR1 KGHSH and CDR2 LQKENI. The CDR3 bases are TGTGCCAGCTCACCACAGAGGGCATCCTTGAACACTGAAGCTTTCTTT. It translates to CASSPQRASLNTEAFF.

This clonotype was seen ten or more times. The gene calls are TRBV24-1 and TRBJ1-5; tentative D call: TRBD1 (5 bases). Germline V gives CDR1 KGHDR, CDR2 SFDVKD. CDR3 length: 13 residues. Between the trimmed V and J ends, which lost 4 bases and 8 bases, there was a span of 11 bases. The CDR3 spells CATSEGETEPQHF. CDR3 DNA: TGTGCCACCAGTGAGGGGGAAACGGAGCCCCAGCATTTT.

This clonotype was found a few times. V gene TRBV7-2 combines with J gene TRBJ1-1; 9 bases fit TRBD1. This CDR3 is built from 14 residues. V trimming: 5 bases; J trimming: 10 bases; junction bases outside the gene matches: 11. CDR1 is SGHTA and CDR2 is FQGNSA in the germline V gene. CDR3 loop: CASSPPGWTGAAFF. In DNA form, the CDR3 reads TGTGCCAGCAGCCCCCCGGGGTGGACAGGGGCAGCTTTCTTT.

This clonotype was observed a few times. V is TRBV12-3 or TRBV12-4 and J is TRBJ1-2, with 9 bases lining up with TRBD1. V trimming: 6 bases; J trimming: 4 bases; junction bases outside the gene matches: 12. This CDR3 spans 16 amino acids. The CDR3 region has the DNA TGTGCCAGCAGGTTAAGGGGGGGACAGGGAACCTATGGCTACACCTTC. Amino acids: CASRLRGGQGTYGYTF.

The rearrangement joins TRBV7-6 to TRBJ2-3; 7 nucleotides align to TRBD1. CDR1 SGHVS and CDR2 FNYEAQ come from the germline V gene. The CDR3 length is 14 residues. The ends lost 0 bases at V and 5 bases at J; junction bases unmatched: 2. The chain's CDR3 is CASSLAGQRDTQYF. CDR3 DNA sequence: TGTGCCAGCAGCTTAGCGGGACAGAGAGATACGCAGTATTTT.

This clonotype was seen a handful of times. The CDR3 protein is CSAVYPGASEKLFF. The CDR3 nucleotides read TGCAGCGCTGTGTACCCGGGGGCGTCTGAAAAACTGTTTTTT. The chain links TRBV29-1 to TRBJ1-4, with D perhaps matching TRBD1 (6 bases). Germline V CDR1 and CDR2: SQVTM, ANQGSEA. The CDR3 runs to 14 residues. V was cut by 7 bases and J by 7 bases, with 19 bases left in between.

The chain is built from TRBV13 and TRBJ1-4; D possibly corresponds to TRBD1 (6 bases). Germline loops: CDR1 PRHDT, CDR2 FYEKMQ (reference sequence). Between the trimmed V and J ends, which lost 1 base and 14 bases, there was a span of 14 bases. The CDR3 consists of 13 residues. CDR3 sequence reads: CASSLDREGNLFF. CDR3 DNA: TGTGCCAGCAGCTTAGACAGGGAAGGAAACCTGTTTTTT.

This clonotype has only a few counts. The V and J genes are TRBV29-1 and TRBJ1-5; 9 bases agree with TRBD1. J lost 1 base, V lost 7 bases, and 2 bases had no gene match. The CDR3 totals 13 residues. CDR1 and CDR2 from the germline V gene are SQVTM and ANQGSEA. This CDR3 reads CSAGQGSNQPQHF. CDR3 sequence (DNA): TGCAGCGCAGGACAGGGGAGCAATCAGCCCCAGCATTTT.

The chain joins TRBV10-3 to TRBJ2-3, with D hard to call. The CDR3 length is 12 residues. Germline CDR1 is ENHRY and CDR2 is SYGVKD. Trimming cost V 5 bases and J 1 base, with 4 bases left between them. The CDR3 protein is CAISPGTDTQYF. CDR3 DNA sequence: TGTGCCATCAGTCCGGGCACAGATACGCAGTATTTT.

This clonotype was found a few times. V usage is TRBV24-1 and J usage is TRBJ2-5; 10 nucleotides line up with TRBD2. CDR3 length: 16 amino acids. Trimming removed 4 bases from V and 5 bases from J; junction bases left unmatched: 9. The germline V gene has CDR1 KGHDR and CDR2 SFDVKD. CDR3 in amino acids: CATSDPKREGHETQYF. The DNA of the CDR3 is TGTGCCACCAGTGACCCCAAGCGGGAGGGCCACGAGACCCAGTACTTC.

This clonotype came up a few times. The chain employs TRBV7-9 and TRBJ2-3; TRBD2 aligns across 12 bases. V lost 1 base to trimming and J lost 3 bases; unmatched junction nucleotides: 2. The CDR3 runs to 16 residues. Germline V gene lookup returns CDR1 SEHNR and CDR2 FQNEAQ (reference sequence). Written as DNA, the CDR3 is TGTGCCAGCAGCTTAGGCACTAGCGGGAGGACAGATACGCAGTATTTT. The encoded protein is CASSLGTSGRTDTQYF.

This clonotype was found a few times. The J gene is TRBJ1-5, the V gene TRBV20-1, with TRBD1 as a possible D gene (6 bases). The germline CDR1 and CDR2 sequences are DFQATT and SNEGSKA (reference sequence). Trimming removed 5 bases from V and 0 bases from J, with 14 bases in between. CDR3 length: 15 residues. The CDR3 protein is CSAQRGGYSNQPQHF. The CDR3 DNA follows: TGCAGTGCTCAGAGGGGGGGGTATAGCAATCAGCCCCAGCATTTT.

In this sample, this clonotype turned up a few times. The chain recombines TRBV20-1 with TRBJ2-1; a possible D gene is TRBD2 (5 bases). The V gene lost 0 bases and the J gene lost 0 bases, with 12 bases spanning the gap. The CDR3 has 16 amino acids. Per germline, CDR1 DFQATT and CDR2 SNEGSKA (reference sequence). The CDR3 protein is CSARDPAGDSYNEQFF. The CDR3 DNA reads TGCAGTGCTAGAGATCCGGCCGGGGACTCCTACAATGAGCAGTTCTTC.

This clonotype was detected a few times. The V gene is TRBV2, the J gene TRBJ2-2; 7 bases line up with TRBD2. The CDR3 contains 15 residues. Germline V gives CDR1 SNHLY, CDR2 FYNNEI. After removal of 5 bases from V and 5 bases from J, the junction contained 8 bases not matched to a gene. The CDR3 DNA is TGTGCCAGCAGTTCGGCGGCGGGAGTTACCGGGGAGCTGTTTTTT. This gives the protein CASSSAAGVTGELFF.

This rearrangement joins TRBV12-3 or TRBV12-4 to TRBJ1-2; TRBD1 is a possible D gene (6 bases). The CDR3 consists of 14 residues. The ends were cut back, 3 bases at V and 5 bases at J, with 13 bases in the middle. CDR3 sequence reads: CASSFGRGYYGYTF. In DNA, the CDR3 is TGTGCCAGCAGTTTTGGCAGGGGATATTATGGCTACACCTTC.

The CDR3 region has the DNA TGTGCCAGCAGCTCCTCCTATAATTCACCCCTCCACTTT. This gives the protein CASSSSYNSPLHF. V and J are TRBV7-3 and TRBJ1-6; D not certain. CDR1 and CDR2 from the germline V gene are SGHTA and FQGTGA. The CDR3 has 13 residues. With 4 bases removed from V and 0 bases from J, the gap between germline ends came to 1 base.

This clonotype was seen a handful of times. The chain links TRBV2 to TRBJ2-5, with D perhaps TRBD2 (5 bases). From germline, CDR1 is SNHLY and CDR2 FYNNEI. The CDR3 is 13 amino acids. V was cut by 5 bases and J by 2 bases, with 9 bases left in between. The CDR3: CASSKRSQETQYF. The CDR3 DNA reads TGTGCCAGCAGTAAGCGGAGTCAAGAGACCCAGTACTTC.

This clonotype was seen at least ten times. The chain employs TRBV7-9 and TRBJ1-5; D remains unclear. Trimming pared 5 bases from V and 4 bases from J, leaving 15 bases between. CDR1 is SEHNR, CDR2 FQNEAQ, per germline (reference sequence). This CDR3 contains 15 residues. The CDR3 nucleotides are TGTGCCAGCAGCCTGTTTGGACCAACAAATCAGCCCCAGCATTTT. Protein sequence: CASSLFGPTNQPQHF.